The next 6 T cell receptor beta chains were all read from a single sample in a study of regulatory T cells in long-lasting Graves disease. Sample time point: newly diagnosed GD, antithyroid drugs for less than 3 months. RNA isolated from PBMCs was used to make the TCR library. For TCR beta, libraries came from iRepertoire HTBI primers and Arm-PCR of CDR3 regions. MiXCR, applied by TCRdb to the multiplex PCR reads, yields one record per CDR3 protein. The data show approximately 350,000 distinct CDR3 sequences, 10% to 15% seen once. These data are also associated with another study on T cells in Graves' hyperthyroidism and ophthalmopathy.

Sequences were derived from peripheral blood mononuclear cells (PBMCs), sampled at new diagnosis, from a patient treated with antithyroid drugs. The receptors derive from a young woman with Graves disease.

The V call is TRBV20-1, the J call TRBJ2-5; 8 bases align to TRBD2. The germline CDR1 and CDR2 sequences are DFQATT and SNEGSKA (reference sequence). This CDR3 spans 14 amino acids. The J segment lost 5 bases and the V segment lost 1 base, leaving 6 bases of the junction unmatched. In DNA form, the CDR3 reads TGCAGTGCTAGAGGCTTCGGGGGGGCGGAGACCCAGTACTTC. Translation gives CSARGFGGAETQYF.

This clonotype was seen ten or more times. V and J are TRBV25-1 and TRBJ1-1; D remains unclear. The germline CDR1 and CDR2 sequences are MGHDK and SYGVNS. The CDR3 totals 17 residues. Between the trimmed V and J ends, which lost 10 bases and 2 bases, there was a span of 26 bases. The CDR3 region is CATSSPEGTYLNTEAFF. The CDR3 bases are TGTGCCACCTCTTCCCCAGAGGGTACCTACCTTAACACTGAAGCTTTCTTT.

About this clonotype: This may arise from a read error, as a much more abundant clone is one base away. As the CDR3 is not closed by the conserved phenylalanine or tryptophan, this likely results from a read error. The V call is TRBV3-1, the J call TRBJ2-1, with TRBD2 identical over 13 bases. The germline gives CDR1 LGHDT, CDR2 YNNKEL (reference sequence). The ends lost 8 bases at V and 4 bases at J; junction bases unmatched: 11. The CDR3 has 17 residues. For the CDR3, the DNA is TGTGCCAGCTCACCTGGACTAGCGGGAGAGTTGTACAATGAGCAGTTCCTC. This codes for CASSPGLAGELYNEQFL.

This clonotype was detected many times. Here the CDR3 reads CATHDSWGLSESNQPQHF. Written as DNA, the CDR3 is TGTGCCACCCACGACTCTTGGGGCCTTAGTGAGAGCAATCAGCCCCAGCATTTT. The chain links TRBV10-3 to TRBJ1-5; TRBD1 is a possible D gene (5 bases). Germline CDR1 ENHRY, CDR2 SYGVKD. Trimming left V 10 bases short and J 1 base short, with 26 bases between. The CDR3 length is 18 residues.

This clonotype was observed at least ten times. J is TRBJ2-1 and V is TRBV3-1; D is undetermined. Germline CDR1 is LGHDT and CDR2 is YNNKEL (reference sequence). V lost 1 base and J lost 7, with 14 bases in between. The CDR3 extends over 15 amino acids. The CDR3 region is CASSQGRNRRNEQFF. DNA of the CDR3: TGTGCCAGCAGCCAAGGACGCAATCGAAGGAATGAGCAGTTCTTC.

This clonotype was detected only once. A much larger clone lies a single base off, so this may be a read error. The chain is built from TRBV12-3 or TRBV12-4 and TRBJ1-5, with 8 bases aligning to TRBD1. The CDR3 is 15 residues long. The CDR3 protein is CAGSLGTGRNQPQHF. The CDR3 DNA reads TGTGCCGGCAGCCTCGGGACAGGCCGTAATCAGCCCCAGCATTTT.